The clone carrying this T cell receptor beta chain was seen a few times. Its antigen remains unidentified. TCRdb re-called the 5' RACE reads through MiXCR, storing one row per CDR3 protein. This sample carries about 57,000 distinct CDR3 sequences, about 28% of them seen once, and the ten largest clones take 2% to 2.5%. General study points: Greatest tumor Treg TCR overlap was with tumor naive CD4+ cells.

Treg sorting used a CD4+CD25+CD127-/low gate. This sequence was found in a female donor with breast cancer. The sequenced material came from tumor-infiltrating Tregs sorted from the breast tumor.

The chain's CDR3 is CASSFSGQGAQEQYF. The CDR3 DNA follows: TGTGCCAGCAGCTTCAGTGGACAGGGGGCTCAAGAGCAGTACTTC. The rearrangement joins TRBV11-2 to TRBJ2-7; 11 positions match TRBD1. The length of the CDR3 is 15 residues. V shed 3 bases, J shed 7 bases, and the junction held 8 bases outside the gene matches. Germline loops: CDR1 SGHAT, CDR2 FQNNGV.